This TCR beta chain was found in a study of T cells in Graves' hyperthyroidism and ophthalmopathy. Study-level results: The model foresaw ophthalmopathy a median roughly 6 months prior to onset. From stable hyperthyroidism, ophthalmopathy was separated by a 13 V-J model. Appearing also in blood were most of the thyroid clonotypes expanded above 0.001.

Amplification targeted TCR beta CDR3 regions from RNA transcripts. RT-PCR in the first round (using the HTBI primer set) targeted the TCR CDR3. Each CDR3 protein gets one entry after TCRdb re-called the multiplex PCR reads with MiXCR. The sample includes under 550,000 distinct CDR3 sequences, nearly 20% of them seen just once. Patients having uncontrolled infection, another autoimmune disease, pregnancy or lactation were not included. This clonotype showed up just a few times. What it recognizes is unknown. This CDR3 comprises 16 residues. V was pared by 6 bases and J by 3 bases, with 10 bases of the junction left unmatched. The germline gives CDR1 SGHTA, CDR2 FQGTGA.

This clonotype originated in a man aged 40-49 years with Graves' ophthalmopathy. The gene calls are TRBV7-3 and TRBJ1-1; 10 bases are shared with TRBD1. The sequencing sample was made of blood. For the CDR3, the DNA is TGTGCCAGCAGACCCGTTGGACAGGGGGGAGACACTGAAGCTTTCTTT. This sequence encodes CASRPVGQGGDTEAFF.